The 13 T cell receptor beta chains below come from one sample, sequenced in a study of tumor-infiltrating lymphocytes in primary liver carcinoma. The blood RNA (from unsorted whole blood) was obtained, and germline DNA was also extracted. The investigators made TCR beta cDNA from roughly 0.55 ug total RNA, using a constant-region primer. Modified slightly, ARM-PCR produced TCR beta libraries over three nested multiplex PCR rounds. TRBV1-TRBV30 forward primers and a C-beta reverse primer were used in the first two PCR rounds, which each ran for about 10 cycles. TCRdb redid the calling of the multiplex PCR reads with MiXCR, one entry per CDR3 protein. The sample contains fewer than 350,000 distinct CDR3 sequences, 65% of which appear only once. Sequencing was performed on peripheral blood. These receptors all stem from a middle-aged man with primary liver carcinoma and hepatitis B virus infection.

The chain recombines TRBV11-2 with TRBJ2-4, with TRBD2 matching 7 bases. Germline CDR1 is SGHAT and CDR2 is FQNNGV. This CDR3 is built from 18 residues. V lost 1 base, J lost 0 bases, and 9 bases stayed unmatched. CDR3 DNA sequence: TGTGCCAGCAGCTTAGGGATTCGGGGGGATGAAGCCAAAAACATTCAGTACTTC. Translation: CASSLGIRGDEAKNIQYF.

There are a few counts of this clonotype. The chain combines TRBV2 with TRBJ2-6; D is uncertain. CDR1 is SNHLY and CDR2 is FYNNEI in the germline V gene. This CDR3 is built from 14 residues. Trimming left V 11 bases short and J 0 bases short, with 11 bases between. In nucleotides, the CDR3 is TGTGCCTCCAGGCGCCGCTCTGGGGCCAACGTCCTGACTTTC. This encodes CASRRRSGANVLTF.

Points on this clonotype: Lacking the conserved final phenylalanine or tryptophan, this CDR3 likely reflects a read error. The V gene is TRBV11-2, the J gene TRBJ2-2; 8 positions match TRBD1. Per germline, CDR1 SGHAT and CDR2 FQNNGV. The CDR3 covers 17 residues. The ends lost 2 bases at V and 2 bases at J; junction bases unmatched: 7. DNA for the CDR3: TGTGCCAGCAGCTTATTCGACAGGGGCGCAAACACCGGGGAGCTGTTTCTT. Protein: CASSLFDRGANTGELFL.

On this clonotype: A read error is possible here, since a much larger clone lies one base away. The CDR3 bases are TGCGCCAACAGTGACCCGAACACTGAAGCTTTCTTT. It translates to CANSDPNTEAFF. The chain is built from TRBV10-2 and TRBJ1-1; D not resolved. The germline V gene encodes CDR1 WSHSY and CDR2 SAAADI. The CDR3 runs to 12 residues.

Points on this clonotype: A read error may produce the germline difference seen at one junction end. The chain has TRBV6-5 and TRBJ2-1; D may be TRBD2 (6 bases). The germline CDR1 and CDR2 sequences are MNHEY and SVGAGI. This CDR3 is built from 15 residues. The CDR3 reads CVSIPPEGHKNEQFF. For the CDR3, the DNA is TGTGTCAGCATCCCGCCGGAGGGCCACAAGAATGAGCAGTTCTTC.

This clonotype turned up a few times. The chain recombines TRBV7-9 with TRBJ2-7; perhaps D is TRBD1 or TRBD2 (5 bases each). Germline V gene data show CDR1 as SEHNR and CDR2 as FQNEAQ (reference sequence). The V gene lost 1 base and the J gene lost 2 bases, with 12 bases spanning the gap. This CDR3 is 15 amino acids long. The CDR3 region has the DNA TGTGCCAGCAGCTTAGGGGACGACGGAGCCTACGAGCAGTACTTC. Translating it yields CASSLGDDGAYEQYF.

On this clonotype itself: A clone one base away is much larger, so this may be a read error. This CDR3 is CASSYSSQGEAGNDQFF. The DNA for the CDR3 is TGTGCCAGCAGTTACTCTTCTCAGGGAGAAGCTGGCAATGACCAGTTCTTC. The V gene is TRBV6-6, the J gene TRBJ2-1; D may correspond to TRBD1 or TRBD2 (5 bases each). This CDR3 has 17 amino acids. The V gene's germline CDR1 is MNHNY and CDR2 SVGAGI (reference sequence).

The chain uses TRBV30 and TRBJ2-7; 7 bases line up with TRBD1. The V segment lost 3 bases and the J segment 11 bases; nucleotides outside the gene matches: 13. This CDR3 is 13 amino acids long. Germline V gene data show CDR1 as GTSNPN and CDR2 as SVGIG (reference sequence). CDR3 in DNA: TGTGCCTGGAGACAGGGGAAGGATCGAGCGGAGTACTTC. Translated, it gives CAWRQGKDRAEYF.

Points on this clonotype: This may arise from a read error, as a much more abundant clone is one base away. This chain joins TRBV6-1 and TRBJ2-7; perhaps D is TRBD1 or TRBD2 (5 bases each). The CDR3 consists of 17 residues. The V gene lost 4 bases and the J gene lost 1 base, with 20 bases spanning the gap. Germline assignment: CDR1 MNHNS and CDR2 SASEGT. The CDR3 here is CASSAGRVTGISYEQYF. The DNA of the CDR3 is TGTGCCAGCAGTGCCGGCAGGGTGACGGGAATTTCCTACGAGCAGTACTTC.

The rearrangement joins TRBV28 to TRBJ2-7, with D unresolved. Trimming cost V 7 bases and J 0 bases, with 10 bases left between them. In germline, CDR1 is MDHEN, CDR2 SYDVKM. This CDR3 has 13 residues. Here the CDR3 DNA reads TGTGCCAGCAATACGGACGGCTCCTACGAGCAGTACTTC. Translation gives CASNTDGSYEQYF.

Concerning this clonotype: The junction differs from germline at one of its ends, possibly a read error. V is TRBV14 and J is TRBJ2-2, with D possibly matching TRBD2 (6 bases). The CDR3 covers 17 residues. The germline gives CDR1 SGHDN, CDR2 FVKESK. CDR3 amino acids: CATSQRVSSDNTGELFF. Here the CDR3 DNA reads TGTGCCACCAGCCAAAGGGTGTCTAGCGATAACACCGGGGAGCTGTTTTTT.

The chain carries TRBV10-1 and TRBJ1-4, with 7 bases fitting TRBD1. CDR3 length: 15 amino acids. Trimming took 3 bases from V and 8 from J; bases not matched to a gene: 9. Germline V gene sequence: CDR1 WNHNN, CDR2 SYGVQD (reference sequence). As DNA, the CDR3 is TGCGCCAGCAGTGAAATTTGGGACAGATTAGAAAAACTGTTTTTT. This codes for CASSEIWDRLEKLFF.

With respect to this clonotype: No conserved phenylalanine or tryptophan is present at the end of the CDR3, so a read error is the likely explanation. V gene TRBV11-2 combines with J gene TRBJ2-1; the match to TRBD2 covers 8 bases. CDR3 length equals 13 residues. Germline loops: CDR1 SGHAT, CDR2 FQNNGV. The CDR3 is CASILAGNNEQFL. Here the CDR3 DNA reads TGTGCCAGCATCTTAGCGGGAAACAATGAGCAGTTCCTC.